The source of this T cell receptor beta chain is a study of cytomegalovirus exposure and HLA in healthy donors. At the level of the study: According to later analysis, the same platform produced the 120 validation and 666 first-cohort repertoires.

Measured with immunoSEQ multiplex PCR; TCRdb has only the in-frame clones, and not every one. The sample comprises some 160,000 clones, approximately 90% of which are singletons, and around 0.7% rests with the top ten. Of note for this clone: The antigen is undetermined.

The study, taken as a whole, reports: Specificity of three CMV-associated chains for CMV antigens was verified in vitro. TCR clusters originating in the first cohort tended to co-occur in the 110 or so validation repertoires, according to a later analysis. The study put 160 or so TCR beta chains on its list as cytomegalovirus-associated.

The junction had 7 bases not matched to a gene; V was cut back by 0 bases and J by 6 bases. Germline CDR1 is SGDLS and CDR2 is YYNGEE. CDR3 length equals 16 residues. The genes are TRBV9 and TRBJ2-1; 9 positions agree with TRBD2. The sequence came from a man in his late teens or twenties in good health and CMV-seronegative. The specimen sequenced was PBMCs. The CDR3 reads CASSVGGGRAPNEQFF. The CDR3, as DNA: TGTGCCAGCAGCGTAGGGGGCGGGAGGGCTCCCAATGAGCAGTTCTTC. Full variable domain (missing parts from reference TRBV9 and TRBJ2-1): DSGVTQTPKHLITATGQRVTLRCSPRSGDLSVYWYQQSLDQGLQFLIQYYNGEERAKGNILERFSAQQFPDLHSELNLSSLELGDSALYFCASSVGGGRAPNEQFFGPGTRLTVL.